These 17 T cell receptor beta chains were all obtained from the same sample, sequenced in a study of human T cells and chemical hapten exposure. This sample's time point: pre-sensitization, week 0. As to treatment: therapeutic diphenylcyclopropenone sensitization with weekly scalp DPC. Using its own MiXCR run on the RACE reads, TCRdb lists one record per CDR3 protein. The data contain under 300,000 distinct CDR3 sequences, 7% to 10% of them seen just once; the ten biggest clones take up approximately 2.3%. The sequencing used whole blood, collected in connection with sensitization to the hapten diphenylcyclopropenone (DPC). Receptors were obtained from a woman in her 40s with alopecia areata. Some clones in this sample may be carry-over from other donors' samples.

The CDR3 sequence is CASSFGTSGLSTDTQYF. DNA for the CDR3: TGTGCCAGCAGTTTTGGGACTAGCGGGCTTAGCACAGATACGCAGTATTTT. This sequence joins TRBV12-3 or TRBV12-4 and TRBJ2-3; the match to TRBD2 covers 12 bases. With V trimmed by 3 bases and J by 0 bases, 4 bases remained unmatched. The CDR3 loop spans 17 amino acids.

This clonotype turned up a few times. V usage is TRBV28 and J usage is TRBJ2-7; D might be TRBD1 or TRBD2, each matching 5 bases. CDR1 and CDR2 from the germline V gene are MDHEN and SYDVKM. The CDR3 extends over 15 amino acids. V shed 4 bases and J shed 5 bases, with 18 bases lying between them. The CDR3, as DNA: TGTGCCAGCAGTTCCAGCGGCAGGGTGATCGACGAGCAGTACTTC. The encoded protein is CASSSSGRVIDEQYF.

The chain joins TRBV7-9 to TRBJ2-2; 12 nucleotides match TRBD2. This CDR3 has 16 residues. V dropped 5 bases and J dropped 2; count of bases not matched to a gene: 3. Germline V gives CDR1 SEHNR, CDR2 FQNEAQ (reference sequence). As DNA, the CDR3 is TGTGCCAGCAGCGCTAGCGGGAGGGCCAACACCGGGGAGCTGTTTTTT. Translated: CASSASGRANTGELFF. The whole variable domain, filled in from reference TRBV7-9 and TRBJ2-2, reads DTGVSQNPRHKITKRGQNVTFRCDPISEHNRLYWYRQTLGQGPEFLTYFQNEAQLEKSRLLSDRFSAERPKGSFSTLEIQRTEQGDSAMYLCASSASGRANTGELFFGEGSRLTVL.

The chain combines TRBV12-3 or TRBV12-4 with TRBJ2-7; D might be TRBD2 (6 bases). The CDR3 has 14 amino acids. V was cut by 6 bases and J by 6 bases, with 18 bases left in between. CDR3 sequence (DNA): TGTGCCAGCAGCCCAACCGGGACTGCGGGCGAGCAGTACTTC. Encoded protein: CASSPTGTAGEQYF.

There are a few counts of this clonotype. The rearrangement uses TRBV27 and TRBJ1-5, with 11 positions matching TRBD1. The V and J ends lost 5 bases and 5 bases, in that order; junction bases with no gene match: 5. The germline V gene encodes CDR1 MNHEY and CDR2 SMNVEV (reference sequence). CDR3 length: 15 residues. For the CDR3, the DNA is TGTGCCAGCAGTGCAGGGACAGGGGGGCATCAGCCCCAGCATTTT. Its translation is CASSAGTGGHQPQHF.

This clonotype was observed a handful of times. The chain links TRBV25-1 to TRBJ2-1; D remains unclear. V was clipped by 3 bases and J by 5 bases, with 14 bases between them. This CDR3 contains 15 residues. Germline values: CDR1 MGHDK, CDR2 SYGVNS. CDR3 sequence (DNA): TGTGCCAGCAGTGATTCGACGCTTGGTAACAATGAGCAGTTCTTC. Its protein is CASSDSTLGNNEQFF.

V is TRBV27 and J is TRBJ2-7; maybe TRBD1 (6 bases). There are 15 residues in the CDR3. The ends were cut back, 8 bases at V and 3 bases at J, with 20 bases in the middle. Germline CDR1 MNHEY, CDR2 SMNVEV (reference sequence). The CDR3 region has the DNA TGTGCCAGCCGCCTTCGGACAGAACTATTCTACGAGCAGTACTTC. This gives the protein CASRLRTELFYEQYF.

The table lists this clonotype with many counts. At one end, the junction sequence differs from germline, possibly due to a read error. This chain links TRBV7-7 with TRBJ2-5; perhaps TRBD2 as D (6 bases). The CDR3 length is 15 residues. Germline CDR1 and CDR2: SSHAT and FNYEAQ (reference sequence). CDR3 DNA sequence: TGTGCTAGCAGCTTGACCCCGGGACTGCAAGAGACCCAGTACTTC. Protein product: CASSLTPGLQETQYF.

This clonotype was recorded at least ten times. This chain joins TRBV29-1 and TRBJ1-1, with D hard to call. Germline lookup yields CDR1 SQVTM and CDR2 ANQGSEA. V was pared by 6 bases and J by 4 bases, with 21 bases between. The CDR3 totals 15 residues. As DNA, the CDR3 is TGCAGCGTGGCGCGAAGTCCGACGATAGGCACTGAAGCTTTCTTT. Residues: CSVARSPTIGTEAFF. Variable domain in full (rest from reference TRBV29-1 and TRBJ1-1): SAVISQKPSRDICQRGTSLTIQCQVDSQVTMMFWYRQQPGQSLTLIATANQGSEATYESGFVIDKFPISRPNLTFSTLTVSNMSPEDSSIYLCSVARSPTIGTEAFFGQGTRLTVV.

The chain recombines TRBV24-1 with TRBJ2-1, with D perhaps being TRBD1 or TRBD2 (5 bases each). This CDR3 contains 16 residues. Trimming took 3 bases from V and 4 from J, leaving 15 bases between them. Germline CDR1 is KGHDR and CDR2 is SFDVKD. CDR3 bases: TGTGCCACCAGTGATGGGGGAGCTGGGGCGTACAATGAGCAGTTCTTC. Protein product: CATSDGGAGAYNEQFF.

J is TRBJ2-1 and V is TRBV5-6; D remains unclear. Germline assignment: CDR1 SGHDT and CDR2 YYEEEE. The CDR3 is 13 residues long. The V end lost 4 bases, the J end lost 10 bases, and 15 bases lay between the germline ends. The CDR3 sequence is CASSQVPGIEQFF. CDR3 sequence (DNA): TGTGCCAGCAGCCAGGTCCCTGGAATCGAGCAGTTCTTC.

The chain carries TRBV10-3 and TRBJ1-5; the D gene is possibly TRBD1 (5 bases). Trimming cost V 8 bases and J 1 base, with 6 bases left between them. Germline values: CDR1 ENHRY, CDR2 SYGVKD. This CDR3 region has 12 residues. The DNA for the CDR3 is TGTGCCATCTGGGACAGCAATCAGCCCCAGCATTTT. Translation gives CAIWDSNQPQHF.

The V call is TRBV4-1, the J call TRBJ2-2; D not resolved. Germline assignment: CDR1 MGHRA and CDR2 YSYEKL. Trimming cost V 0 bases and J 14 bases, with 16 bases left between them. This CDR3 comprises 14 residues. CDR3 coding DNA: TGCGCCAGCAGCCAAGATGTGGGTGTCTCAGACCTGTTTTTT. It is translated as CASSQDVGVSDLFF.

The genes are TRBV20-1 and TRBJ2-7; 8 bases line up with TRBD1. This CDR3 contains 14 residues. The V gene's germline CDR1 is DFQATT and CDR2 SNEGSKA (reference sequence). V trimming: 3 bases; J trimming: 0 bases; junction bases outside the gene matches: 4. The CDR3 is CSARPTGGSYEQYF. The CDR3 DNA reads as TGCAGTGCTAGGCCCACAGGGGGCTCCTACGAGCAGTACTTC.

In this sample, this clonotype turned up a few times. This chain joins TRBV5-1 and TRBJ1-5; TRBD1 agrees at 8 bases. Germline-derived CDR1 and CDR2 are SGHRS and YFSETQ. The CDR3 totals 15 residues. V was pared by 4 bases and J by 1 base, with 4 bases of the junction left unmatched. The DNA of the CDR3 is TGCGCCAGCAGCACAACAGGGGGAAGCAATCAGCCCCAGCATTTT. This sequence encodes CASSTTGGSNQPQHF.

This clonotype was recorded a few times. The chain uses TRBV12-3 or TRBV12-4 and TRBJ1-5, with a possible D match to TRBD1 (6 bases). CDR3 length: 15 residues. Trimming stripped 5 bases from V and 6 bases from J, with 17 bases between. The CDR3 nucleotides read TGTGCCAGCAGTCCTTCGGGGGGGGCAGCTCAGCCCCAGCATTTT. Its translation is CASSPSGGAAQPQHF.

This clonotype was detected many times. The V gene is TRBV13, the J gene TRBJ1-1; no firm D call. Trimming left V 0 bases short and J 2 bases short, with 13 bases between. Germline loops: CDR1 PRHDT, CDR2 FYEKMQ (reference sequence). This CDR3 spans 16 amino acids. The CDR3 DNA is TGTGCCAGCAGCTTAGGGTACAGTAGCCCCAACACTGAAGCTTTCTTT. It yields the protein CASSLGYSSPNTEAFF.